This T cell receptor (beta chain) was retrieved from a study of blood T cell repertoires in COVID-19. Overall study: Donors in the United States, Italy and Spain gave samples during acute or convalescent COVID-19. Sample material is recorded as cDNA or gDNA derived from T cells, B-cell-depleted T cells, or PBMCs.

This clone occurred once. The germline CDR1 and CDR2 sequences are SGHAT and FQNNGV. V was cut by 4 bases and J by 3 bases, with 22 bases left in between. There are 18 residues in the CDR3. In the source study's methods: Reference gene primer amplification gave estimated nucleated cell counts. Only in-frame clones appear in the TCRdb table, and some are missing; sequencing was by immunoSEQ multiplex PCR. V, J and clone size are those of that table, while D and trimming were read from the DNA. Altogether about 50,000 clones are present, just over 85% being singletons, with the ten largest covering less than 15%.

This rearrangement joins TRBV11-2 to TRBJ2-1; a weak D match, TRBD2 (6 bases). This receptor was taken from a man in his 70s with acute or convalescent COVID-19. Sequencing was carried out using peripheral blood. The CDR3 sequence is CASSSALLTGTHYNEQFF. The CDR3 DNA reads as TGTGCCAGCAGCTCTGCCCTATTGACCGGGACTCACTACAATGAGCAGTTCTTC.